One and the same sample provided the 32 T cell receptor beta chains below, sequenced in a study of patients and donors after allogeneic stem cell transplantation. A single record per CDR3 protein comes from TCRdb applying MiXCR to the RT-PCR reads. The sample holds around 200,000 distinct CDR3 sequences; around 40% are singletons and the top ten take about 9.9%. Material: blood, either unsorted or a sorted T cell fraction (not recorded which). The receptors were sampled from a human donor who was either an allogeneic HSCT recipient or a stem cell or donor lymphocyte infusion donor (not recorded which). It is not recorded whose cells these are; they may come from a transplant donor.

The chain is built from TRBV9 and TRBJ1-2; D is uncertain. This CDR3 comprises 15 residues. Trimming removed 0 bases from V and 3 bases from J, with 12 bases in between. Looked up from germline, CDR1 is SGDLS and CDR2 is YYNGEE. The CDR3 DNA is TGTGCCAGCAGCGTAGTGACGGGCTCGGACTATGGCTACACCTTC. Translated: CASSVVTGSDYGYTF. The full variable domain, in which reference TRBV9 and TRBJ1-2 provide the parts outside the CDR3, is DSGVTQTPKHLITATGQRVTLRCSPRSGDLSVYWYQQSLDQGLQFLIQYYNGEERAKGNILERFSAQQFPDLHSELNLSSLELGDSALYFCASSVVTGSDYGYTFGSGTRLTVV.

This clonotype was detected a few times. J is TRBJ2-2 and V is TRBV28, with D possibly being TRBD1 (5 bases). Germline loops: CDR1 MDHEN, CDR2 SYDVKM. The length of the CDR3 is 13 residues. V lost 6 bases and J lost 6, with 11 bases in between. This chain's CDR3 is CASSYRTPGELFF. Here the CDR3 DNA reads TGTGCCAGCAGCTATAGGACACCCGGGGAGCTGTTTTTT.

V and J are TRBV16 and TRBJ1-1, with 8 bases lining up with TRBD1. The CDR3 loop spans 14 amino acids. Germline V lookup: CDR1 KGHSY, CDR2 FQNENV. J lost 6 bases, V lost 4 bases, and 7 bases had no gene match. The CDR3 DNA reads TGTGCCAGCAGCCGGTTCCAGGGGGCATCTGAAGCTTTCTTT. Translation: CASSRFQGASEAFF. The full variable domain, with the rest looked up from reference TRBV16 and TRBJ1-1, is GEEVAQTPKHLVRGEGQKAKLYCAPIKGHSYVFWYQQVLKNEFKFLISFQNENVFDETGMPKERFSAKCLPNSPCSLEIQATKLEDSAVYFCASSRFQGASEAFFGQGTRLTVV.

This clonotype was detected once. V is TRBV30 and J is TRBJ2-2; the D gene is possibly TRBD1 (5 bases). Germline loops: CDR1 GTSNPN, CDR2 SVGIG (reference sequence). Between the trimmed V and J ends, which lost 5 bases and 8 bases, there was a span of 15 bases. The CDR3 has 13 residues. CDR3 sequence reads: CAWGAVLRGELFF. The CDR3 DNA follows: TGTGCCTGGGGGGCGGTGCTTCGTGGGGAGCTGTTTTTT.

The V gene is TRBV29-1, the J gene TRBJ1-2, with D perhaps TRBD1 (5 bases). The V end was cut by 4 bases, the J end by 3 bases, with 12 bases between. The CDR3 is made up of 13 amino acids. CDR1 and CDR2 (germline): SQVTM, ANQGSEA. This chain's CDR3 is CSVVLGDDYGYTF. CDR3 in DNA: TGCAGCGTTGTATTAGGGGACGACTATGGCTACACCTTC.

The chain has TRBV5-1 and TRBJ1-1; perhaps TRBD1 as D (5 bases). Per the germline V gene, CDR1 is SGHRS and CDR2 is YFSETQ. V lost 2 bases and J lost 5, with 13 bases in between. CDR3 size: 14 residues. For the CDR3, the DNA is TGCGCCAGCAGCTTTCGGGGACGTCGAACTGAAGCTTTCTTT. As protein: CASSFRGRRTEAFF.

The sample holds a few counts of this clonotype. The CDR3 sequence is CASSVLGTGPGNTIYF. The CDR3 DNA reads TGTGCCAGCAGTGTTCTAGGGACAGGCCCTGGAAACACCATATATTTT. The V call is TRBV12-3 or TRBV12-4, the J call TRBJ1-3; TRBD1 matches at 8 bases. The CDR3 contains 16 residues. The junction had 8 bases not matched to a gene; V was cut back by 5 bases and J by 2 bases.

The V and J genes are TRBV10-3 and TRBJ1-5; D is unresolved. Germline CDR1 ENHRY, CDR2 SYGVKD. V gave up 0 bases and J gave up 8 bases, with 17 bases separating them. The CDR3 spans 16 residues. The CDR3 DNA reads TGTGCCATCAGTGAGTCAGGTGGCCAGACTCACAAGCCCCAGCATTTT. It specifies CAISESGGQTHKPQHF.

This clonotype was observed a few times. The CDR3 sequence is CASSPMGGLNQPQHF. For the CDR3, the DNA is TGCGCCAGCAGCCCCATGGGGGGACTAAATCAGCCCCAGCATTTT. The rearrangement joins TRBV5-1 to TRBJ1-5; D possibly corresponds to TRBD1 (5 bases). This CDR3 has 15 residues. Trimming took 4 bases from V and 4 from J, leaving 15 bases between them. Germline loops: CDR1 SGHRS, CDR2 YFSETQ.

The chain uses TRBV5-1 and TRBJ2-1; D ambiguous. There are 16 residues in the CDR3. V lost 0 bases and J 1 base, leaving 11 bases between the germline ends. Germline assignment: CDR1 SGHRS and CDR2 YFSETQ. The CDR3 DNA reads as TGCGCCAGCAGCTTGGACCCCGTGGGGTCCTACAATGAGCAGTTCTTC. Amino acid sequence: CASSLDPVGSYNEQFF.

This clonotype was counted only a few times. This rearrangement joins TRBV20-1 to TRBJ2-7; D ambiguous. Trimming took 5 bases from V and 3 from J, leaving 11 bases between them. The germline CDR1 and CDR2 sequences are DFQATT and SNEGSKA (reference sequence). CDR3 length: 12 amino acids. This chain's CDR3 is CSAPRTFYEQYF. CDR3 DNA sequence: TGCAGTGCTCCCCGGACCTTCTACGAGCAGTACTTC.

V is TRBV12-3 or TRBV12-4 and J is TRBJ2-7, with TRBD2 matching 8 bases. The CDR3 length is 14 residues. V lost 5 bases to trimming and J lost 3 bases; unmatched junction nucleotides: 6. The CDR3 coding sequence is TGTGCCAGCAGTCCTAGCGGGTACTACTACGAGCAGTACTTC. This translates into CASSPSGYYYEQYF.

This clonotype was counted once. DNA for the CDR3: TGTGCCAGCAGTGGGCCGGGGGCCGCCACAGATACGCAGTATTTT. Translated: CASSGPGAATDTQYF. This chain uses TRBV28 with TRBJ2-3; either TRBD1 or TRBD2 may fit D (6 bases each). Between the trimmed V and J ends, which lost 5 bases and 2 bases, there was a span of 14 bases. Germline V gives CDR1 MDHEN, CDR2 SYDVKM. There are 15 residues in the CDR3.

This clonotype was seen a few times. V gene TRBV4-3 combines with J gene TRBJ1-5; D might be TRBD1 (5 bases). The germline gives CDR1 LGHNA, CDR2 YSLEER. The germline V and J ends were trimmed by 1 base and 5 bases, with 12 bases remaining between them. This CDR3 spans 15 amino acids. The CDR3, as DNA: TGCGCCAGCAGCCAAGGATTAGTGGGGCATCAGCCCCAGCATTTT. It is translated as CASSQGLVGHQPQHF.

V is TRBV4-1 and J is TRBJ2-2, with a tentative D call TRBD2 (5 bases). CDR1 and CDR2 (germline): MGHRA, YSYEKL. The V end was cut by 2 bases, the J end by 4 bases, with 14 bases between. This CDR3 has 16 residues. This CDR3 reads CASSQRLPGTTGELFF. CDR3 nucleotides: TGCGCCAGCAGCCAACGCCTACCGGGAACCACCGGGGAGCTGTTTTTT.

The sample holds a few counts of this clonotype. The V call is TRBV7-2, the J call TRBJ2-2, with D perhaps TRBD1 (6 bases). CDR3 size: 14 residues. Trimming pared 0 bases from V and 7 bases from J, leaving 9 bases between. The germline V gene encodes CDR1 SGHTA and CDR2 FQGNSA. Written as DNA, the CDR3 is TGTGCCAGCAGCTTAGCGTTCAGGGGCGGGGAGCTGTTTTTT. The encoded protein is CASSLAFRGGELFF. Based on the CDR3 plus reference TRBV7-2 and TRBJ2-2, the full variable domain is GAGVSQSPSNKVTEKGKDVELRCDPISGHTALYWYRQSLGQGLEFLIYFQGNSAPDKSGLPSDRFSAERTGGSVSTLTIQRTQQEDSAVYLCASSLAFRGGELFFGEGSRLTVL.

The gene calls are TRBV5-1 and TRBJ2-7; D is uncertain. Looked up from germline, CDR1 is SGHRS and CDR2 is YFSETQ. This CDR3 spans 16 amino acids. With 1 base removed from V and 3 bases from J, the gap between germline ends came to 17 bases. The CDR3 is CASSLYQMDGHYEQYF. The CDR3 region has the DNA TGCGCCAGCAGCTTGTACCAAATGGACGGCCACTACGAGCAGTACTTC.

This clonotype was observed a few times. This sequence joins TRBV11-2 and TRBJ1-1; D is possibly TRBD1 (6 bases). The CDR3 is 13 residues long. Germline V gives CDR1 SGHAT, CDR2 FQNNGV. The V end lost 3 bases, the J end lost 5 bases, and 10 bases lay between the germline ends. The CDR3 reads CASSFPGATEAFF. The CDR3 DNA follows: TGTGCCAGCAGCTTCCCAGGGGCGACTGAAGCTTTCTTT.

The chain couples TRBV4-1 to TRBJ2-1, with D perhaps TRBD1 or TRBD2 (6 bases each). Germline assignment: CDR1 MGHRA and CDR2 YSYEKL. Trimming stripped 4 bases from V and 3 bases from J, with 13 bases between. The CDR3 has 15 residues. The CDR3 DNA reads TGCGCCAGCAGCCGGGGGCCTAGCGTCTACAATGAGCAGTTCTTC. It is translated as CASSRGPSVYNEQFF.

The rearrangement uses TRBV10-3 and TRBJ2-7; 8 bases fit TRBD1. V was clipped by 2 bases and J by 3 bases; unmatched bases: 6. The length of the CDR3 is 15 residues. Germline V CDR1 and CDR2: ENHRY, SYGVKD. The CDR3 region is CAISEGQGPNYEQYF. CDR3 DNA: TGTGCCATCAGTGAGGGACAGGGTCCAAACTACGAGCAGTACTTC.

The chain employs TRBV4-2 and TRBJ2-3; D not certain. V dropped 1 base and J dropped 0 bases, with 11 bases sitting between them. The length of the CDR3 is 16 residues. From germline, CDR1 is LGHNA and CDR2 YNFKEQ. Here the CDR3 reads CASSQGHSESTDTQYF. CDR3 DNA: TGTGCCAGCAGCCAAGGTCACTCGGAAAGCACAGATACGCAGTATTTT.

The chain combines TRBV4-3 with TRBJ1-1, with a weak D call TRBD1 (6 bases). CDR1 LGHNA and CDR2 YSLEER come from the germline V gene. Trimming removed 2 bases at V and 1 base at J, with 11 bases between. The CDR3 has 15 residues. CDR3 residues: CASSQIQGRNTEAFF. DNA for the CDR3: TGCGCCAGCAGCCAAATACAGGGCCGGAACACTGAAGCTTTCTTT.

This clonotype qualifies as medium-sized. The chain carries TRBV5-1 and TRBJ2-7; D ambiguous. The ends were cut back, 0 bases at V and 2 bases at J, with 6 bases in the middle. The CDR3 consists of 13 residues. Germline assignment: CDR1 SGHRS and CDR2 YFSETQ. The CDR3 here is CASSLDSTYEQYF. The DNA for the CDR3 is TGCGCCAGCAGCTTGGACAGTACCTACGAGCAGTACTTC. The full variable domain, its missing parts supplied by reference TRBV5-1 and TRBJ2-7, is KAGVTQTPRYLIKTRGQQVTLSCSPISGHRSVSWYQQTPGQGLQFLFEYFSETQRNKGNFPGRFSGRQFSNSRSEMNVSTLELGDSALYLCASSLDSTYEQYFGPGTRLTVT.

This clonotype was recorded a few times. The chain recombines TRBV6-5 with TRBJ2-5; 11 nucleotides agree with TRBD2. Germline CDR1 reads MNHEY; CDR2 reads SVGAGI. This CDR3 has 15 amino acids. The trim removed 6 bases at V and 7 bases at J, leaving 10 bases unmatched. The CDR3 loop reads CASSPNLAGGRTQYF. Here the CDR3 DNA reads TGTGCCAGCAGCCCTAATCTAGCGGGGGGTCGGACCCAGTACTTC.

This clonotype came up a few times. In DNA form, the CDR3 reads TGTGCCAGCAGCGGGACTTACACCCTCACCGGGGAGCTGTTTTTT. This gives the protein CASSGTYTLTGELFF. V usage is TRBV7-6 and J usage is TRBJ2-2, with D possibly matching TRBD2 (6 bases). CDR3 length: 15 amino acids. V was cut by 5 bases and J by 4 bases, with 14 bases left in between. Germline V lookup: CDR1 SGHVS, CDR2 FNYEAQ.

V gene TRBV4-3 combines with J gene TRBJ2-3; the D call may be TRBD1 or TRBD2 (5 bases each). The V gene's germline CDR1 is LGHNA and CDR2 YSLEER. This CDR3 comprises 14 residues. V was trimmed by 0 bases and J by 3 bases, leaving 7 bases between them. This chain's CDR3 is CASSQDGTTDTQYF. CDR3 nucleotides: TGCGCCAGCAGCCAAGACGGGACGACAGATACGCAGTATTTT.

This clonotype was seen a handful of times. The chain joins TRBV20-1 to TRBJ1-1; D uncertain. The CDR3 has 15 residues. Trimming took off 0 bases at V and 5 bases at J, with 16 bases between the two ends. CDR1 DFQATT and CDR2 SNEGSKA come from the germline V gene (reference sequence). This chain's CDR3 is CSARDVPGIGTEAFF. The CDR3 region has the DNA TGCAGTGCTAGAGATGTCCCGGGGATTGGGACTGAAGCTTTCTTT.

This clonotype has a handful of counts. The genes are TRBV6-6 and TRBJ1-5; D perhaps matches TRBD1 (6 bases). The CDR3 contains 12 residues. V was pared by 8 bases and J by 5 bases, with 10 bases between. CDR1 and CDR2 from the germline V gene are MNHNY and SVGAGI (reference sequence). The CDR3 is CASSYRDQPQHF. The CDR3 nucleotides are TGTGCCAGCTCTTACAGGGATCAGCCCCAGCATTTT.

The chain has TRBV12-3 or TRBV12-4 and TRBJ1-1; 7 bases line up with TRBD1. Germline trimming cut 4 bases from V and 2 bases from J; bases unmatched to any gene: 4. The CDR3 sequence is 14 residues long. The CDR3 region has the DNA TGTGCCAGCAGTTACAGGGGCCCCAACACTGAAGCTTTCTTT. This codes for CASSYRGPNTEAFF.

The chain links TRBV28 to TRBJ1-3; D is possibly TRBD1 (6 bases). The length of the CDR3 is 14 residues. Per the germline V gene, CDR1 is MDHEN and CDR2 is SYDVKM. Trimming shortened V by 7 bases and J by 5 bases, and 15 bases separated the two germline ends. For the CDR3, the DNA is TGTGCCAGCACCCCGGGGGCAATTAGAAACACCATATATTTT. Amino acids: CASTPGAIRNTIYF.

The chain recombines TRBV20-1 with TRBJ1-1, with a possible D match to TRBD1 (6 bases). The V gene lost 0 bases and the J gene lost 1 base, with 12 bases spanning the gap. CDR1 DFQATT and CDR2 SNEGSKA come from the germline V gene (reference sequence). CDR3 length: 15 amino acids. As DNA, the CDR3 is TGCAGTGCTAGAGATTGGGGGGCAGGGAACACTGAAGCTTTCTTT. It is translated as CSARDWGAGNTEAFF.

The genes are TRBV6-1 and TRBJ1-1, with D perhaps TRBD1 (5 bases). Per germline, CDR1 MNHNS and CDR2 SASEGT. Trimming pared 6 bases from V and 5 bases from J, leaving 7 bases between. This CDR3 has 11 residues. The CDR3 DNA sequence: TGTGCCAGCAGGGACACGACTGAAGCTTTCTTT. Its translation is CASRDTTEAFF.